A single sample is the source of the 28 T cell receptor beta chains below, sequenced in a study of cytomegalovirus exposure and HLA in healthy donors. Researchers ran the PCR with 60 Vbeta and 13 Jbeta primers. Some clones are missing from TCRdb's copy, which holds only in-frame ones; the method was immunoSEQ multiplex PCR. The table has around 150,000 clones, 55% to 80% seen once. Sequenced input: PBMCs. These receptors originate from a human donor in good health.

The rearrangement joins TRBV6-1 to TRBJ2-6, with D perhaps matching TRBD1 (6 bases). Germline V lookup: CDR1 MNHNS, CDR2 SASEGT. Between the trimmed V and J ends, which lost 6 bases and 4 bases, there was a span of 13 bases. This CDR3 comprises 15 residues. Here the CDR3 DNA reads TGTGCCAGCAGAGCAGGGGTAAGGGGGGCCAACGTCCTGACTTTC. Protein sequence: CASRAGVRGANVLTF.

The gene calls are TRBV5-1 and TRBJ2-7; weak D call: TRBD2 (5 bases). V lost 0 bases, J lost 4 bases, and 8 bases lay in between. Germline loops: CDR1 SGHRS, CDR2 YFSETQ. This CDR3 has 13 amino acids. The CDR3 here is CASSLGELYEQYF. CDR3 DNA: TGCGCCAGCAGCTTGGGGGAGTTGTACGAGCAGTACTTC.

This chain joins TRBV5-4 and TRBJ1-1, with D perhaps TRBD1 (5 bases). Between the trimmed V and J ends, which lost 1 base and 3 bases, there was a span of 10 bases. The germline V gene has CDR1 SGHNT and CDR2 YYREEE (reference sequence). The CDR3 extends over 14 amino acids. The CDR3 spells CASSLTGLDTEAFF. In DNA, the CDR3 is TGTGCCAGCAGCTTGACAGGATTGGACACTGAAGCTTTCTTT.

The V call is TRBV7-2, the J call TRBJ2-7; 7 nucleotides agree with TRBD1. The germline V gene encodes CDR1 SGHTA and CDR2 FQGNSA. This CDR3 spans 13 amino acids. Losses at the gene ends were 3 bases for V and 4 bases for J; bases not matched to a gene: 3. The CDR3 sequence: CASSFKGAYEQYF. In DNA, the CDR3 is TGTGCCAGCAGCTTTAAGGGGGCTTACGAGCAGTACTTC.

This chain joins TRBV5-6 and TRBJ1-2; TRBD1 agrees at 7 bases. This CDR3 contains 15 residues. CDR1 and CDR2 from the germline V gene are SGHDT and YYEEEE. The V gene end was trimmed by 3 bases and the J gene end by 1 base; junction bases not matched to a gene: 6. The CDR3: CASSSTGAYNYGYTF. CDR3 in DNA: TGTGCCAGCAGCTCAACAGGGGCGTATAACTATGGCTACACCTTC.

In this sample, this clone turned up once. V usage is TRBV6-5 and J usage is TRBJ2-3; D is uncertain. Germline CDR1 reads MNHEY; CDR2 reads SVGAGI. CDR3 length equals 13 residues. The V and J ends lost 2 bases and 3 bases respectively, with 6 bases between them. CDR3 region: CASSYRSTDTQYF. CDR3 nucleotide sequence: TGTGCCAGCAGTTACCGGTCGACAGATACGCAGTATTTT.

The chain uses TRBV6-5 and TRBJ1-1, with D maybe TRBD1 (6 bases). Trimming stripped 2 bases from V and 1 base from J, with 11 bases between. The CDR3 spans 15 residues. The germline V gene has CDR1 MNHEY and CDR2 SVGAGI. DNA of the CDR3: TGTGCCAGCAGTTACAGGGAGACAGGGAACACTGAAGCTTTCTTT. As protein: CASSYRETGNTEAFF.

The chain has TRBV5-1 and TRBJ1-5; D is unclear. The CDR3 totals 14 residues. Germline assignment: CDR1 SGHRS and CDR2 YFSETQ. Trimming took off 2 bases at V and 3 bases at J, with 9 bases between the two ends. For the CDR3, the DNA is TGCGCCAGCAGCTTAACGGGTCCCAATCAGCCCCAGCATTTT. It yields the protein CASSLTGPNQPQHF.

The chain is built from TRBV9 and TRBJ2-3; no definite D call. CDR1 SGDLS and CDR2 YYNGEE come from the germline V gene. The CDR3 has 14 residues. The V end lost 3 bases, the J end lost 1 base, and 9 bases lay between the germline ends. CDR3 amino acids: CASSAFLGTDTQYF. CDR3 nucleotide sequence: TGTGCCAGCAGCGCCTTCTTAGGCACAGATACGCAGTATTTT.

The V gene is TRBV7-9, the J gene TRBJ1-2; D gene unclear. The V gene lost 1 base and the J gene lost 8 bases, with 8 bases spanning the gap. CDR1 and CDR2 (germline): SEHNR, FQNEAQ (reference sequence). The CDR3 runs 12 residues. CDR3 sequence: CASSLDPGGYTF. CDR3 in DNA: TGTGCCAGCAGCTTAGATCCGGGAGGCTACACCTTC.

This chain uses TRBV4-1 with TRBJ1-3, with a weak D call TRBD1 (6 bases). The CDR3 has 16 residues. Germline CDR1 is MGHRA and CDR2 is YSYEKL. The V end lost 5 bases, the J end lost 0 bases, and 14 bases lay between the germline ends. DNA for the CDR3: TGCGCCAGCAGCGTCCCGGGACACCTCTCTGGAAACACCATATATTTT. This sequence encodes CASSVPGHLSGNTIYF.

In this sample, this clone turned up once. CDR3 residues: CASSLYGANTEAFF. CDR3 nucleotides: TGCGCCAGCAGCTTGTACGGAGCGAACACTGAAGCTTTCTTT. This chain joins TRBV5-1 and TRBJ1-1; D unclear. Germline V gene sequence: CDR1 SGHRS, CDR2 YFSETQ. The CDR3 extends over 14 amino acids. V lost 1 base to trimming and J lost 1 base, with 8 bases between them.

The V and J genes are TRBV19 and TRBJ1-6, with D unresolved. CDR3 length equals 15 residues. Trimming stripped 4 bases from V and 7 bases from J, with 14 bases between. CDR1 is LNHDA, CDR2 SQIVND, per germline (reference sequence). CDR3 DNA: TGTGCCAGTAGTAGGAGGGAATCGTCAAATTCACCCCTCCACTTT. This translates into CASSRRESSNSPLHF.

The chain couples TRBV7-3 to TRBJ2-2; D may be TRBD2 (6 bases). This CDR3 comprises 14 residues. Per germline, CDR1 SGHTA and CDR2 FQGTGA. V was trimmed by 3 bases and J by 5 bases, leaving 10 bases between them. The CDR3 sequence is CASSFLGGTGELFF. The CDR3 DNA follows: TGTGCCAGCAGCTTCCTGGGGGGTACCGGGGAGCTGTTTTTT.

The chain has TRBV27 and TRBJ2-1; D is unclear. This CDR3 contains 12 residues. Germline CDR1 and CDR2: MNHEY and SMNVEV (reference sequence). Trimming took 5 bases from V and 4 from J, leaving 6 bases between them. The chain's CDR3 is CASSPRYNEQFF. In nucleotides, the CDR3 is TGTGCCAGCAGTCCACGGTACAATGAGCAGTTCTTC.

The V and J genes are TRBV5-4 and TRBJ2-3; perhaps TRBD1 as D (7 bases). V was cut by 7 bases and J by 0 bases, with 15 bases left in between. The CDR3 is 15 residues long. Germline lookup yields CDR1 SGHNT and CDR2 YYREEE (reference sequence). In DNA, the CDR3 is TGTGCCAGCGTAGGAGGGGACAGAAGCACAGATACGCAGTATTTT. Encoded protein: CASVGGDRSTDTQYF.

V and J are TRBV6-1 and TRBJ2-1, with D tentatively TRBD1 (5 bases). The germline V gene encodes CDR1 MNHNS and CDR2 SASEGT. Trimming removed 7 bases at V and 7 bases at J, with 20 bases between. The CDR3 has 15 residues. CDR3 protein: CASTNNQGYVNEQFF. The CDR3 DNA reads TGTGCCAGCACCAACAACCAGGGTTACGTGAATGAGCAGTTCTTC.

The chain is built from TRBV30 and TRBJ2-2, with TRBD2 matching 7 bases. Germline loops: CDR1 GTSNPN, CDR2 SVGIG (reference sequence). The CDR3 length is 14 residues. After removal of 2 bases from V and 4 bases from J, the junction contained 4 bases not matched to a gene. The DNA of the CDR3 is TGTGCCTGGAGTATAAGGACTAGCACCGGGGAGCTGTTTTTT. This gives the protein CAWSIRTSTGELFF. The entire variable domain, with the rest obtained from reference TRBV30 and TRBJ2-2, is as follows: SQTIHQWPATLVQPVGSPLSLECTVEGTSNPNLYWYRQAAGRGLQLLFYSVGIGQISSEVPQNLSASRPQDRQFILSSKKLLLSDSGFYLCAWSIRTSTGELFFGEGSRLTVL.

This clone is a singleton in its sample. Germline is not matched at one junction end, which may reflect a read error. Other DNA sequences in the sample encode the same CDR3. The rearrangement joins TRBV9 to TRBJ2-7; the match to TRBD2 covers 7 bases. Germline V lookup: CDR1 SGDLS, CDR2 YYNGEE. The CDR3 covers 16 residues. The CDR3 DNA reads as TGTGCCAGCAGTGTAGGGCCCTCGGGAGGTTCCTACGAGCAGTACTTC. Protein sequence: CASSVGPSGGSYEQYF.

CDR3 sequence reads: CASSLWTAYSNQPQHF. CDR3 DNA: TGTGCCAGCAGTTTATGGACAGCTTATAGCAATCAGCCCCAGCATTTT. V usage is TRBV28 and J usage is TRBJ1-5; perhaps TRBD1 as D (5 bases). V gave up 0 bases and J gave up 0 bases, with 9 bases separating them. The germline V gene encodes CDR1 MDHEN and CDR2 SYDVKM. This CDR3 region has 16 residues.

The gene calls are TRBV7-9 and TRBJ2-3, with TRBD2 matching over 10 bases. Germline-derived CDR1 and CDR2 are SEHNR and FQNEAQ (reference sequence). The junction had 2 bases not matched to a gene; V was cut back by 5 bases and J by 0 bases. The CDR3 sequence is 15 residues long. The CDR3 DNA reads TGTGCCAGCAGCCCTAGCGGGGGCAGCACAGATACGCAGTATTTT. This codes for CASSPSGGSTDTQYF.

The rearrangement joins TRBV29-1 to TRBJ1-2; D gene unclear. The CDR3 spans 14 residues. Germline V CDR1 and CDR2: SQVTM, ANQGSEA. Trimming removed 1 base from V and 5 bases from J, with 14 bases in between. The CDR3 DNA reads TGCAGCGTTGAAGTTGTAGCGTCTGGGTATGGCTACACCTTC. Amino acid sequence: CSVEVVASGYGYTF.

This clone was counted a single time. This chain links TRBV5-4 with TRBJ2-7, with a weak D call TRBD2 (6 bases). CDR1 is SGHNT and CDR2 is YYREEE in the germline V gene (reference sequence). V dropped 2 bases and J dropped 6 bases, with 12 bases sitting between them. The CDR3 covers 13 residues. The CDR3 sequence: CASSFGTYSEQYF. In nucleotides, the CDR3 is TGTGCCAGCAGCTTCGGGACTTATTCCGAGCAGTACTTC.

J is TRBJ1-1 and V is TRBV11-3, with D tentatively TRBD1 (5 bases). There are 13 residues in the CDR3. Germline assignment: CDR1 SGHNT and CDR2 YENEEA. Trimming took 1 base from V and 10 from J, leaving 13 bases between them. For the CDR3, the DNA is TGTGCCAGCAGCTTAGGGGGTCGGGGACTAGCTTTCTTT. This sequence encodes CASSLGGRGLAFF. Using reference TRBV11-3 and TRBJ1-1 for the parts outside the CDR3, the full variable domain is EAGVVQSPRYKIIEKKQPVAFWCNPISGHNTLYWYLQNLGQGPELLIRYENEEAVDDSQLPKDRFSAERLKGVDSTLKIQPAELGDSAVYLCASSLGGRGLAFFGQGTRLTVV.

The V gene is TRBV5-1, the J gene TRBJ2-1; a possible D gene is TRBD2 (6 bases). The CDR3 runs 14 residues. The germline gives CDR1 SGHRS, CDR2 YFSETQ. V was shortened by 0 bases and J by 6 bases, with 10 bases between the two germline ends. CDR3: CASSLGLGGNEQFF. CDR3 nucleotides: TGCGCCAGCAGCTTGGGACTAGGTGGCAATGAGCAGTTCTTC.

The rearrangement links TRBV4-1 to TRBJ1-1, with TRBD1 matching over 8 bases. With V trimmed by 3 bases and J by 8 bases, 2 bases remained unmatched. CDR1 and CDR2 from the germline V gene are MGHRA and YSYEKL. This CDR3 region has 12 residues. Written as DNA, the CDR3 is TGCGCCAGCAGCCACCGACAGGGGGAAGCTTTCTTT. Protein: CASSHRQGEAFF.

This clone was seen only a few times. V gene TRBV4-2 combines with J gene TRBJ1-2; D perhaps matches TRBD1 (5 bases). Germline lookup yields CDR1 LGHNA and CDR2 YNFKEQ. Trimming shortened V by 0 bases and J by 5 bases, and 19 bases separated the two germline ends. This CDR3 contains 17 residues. The CDR3 sequence: CASSQDLVVEGLYGYTF. CDR3 in DNA: TGTGCCAGCAGCCAAGATTTAGTGGTGGAGGGGCTTTATGGCTACACCTTC.

The chain combines TRBV6-1 with TRBJ2-7; D is unresolved. There are 13 residues in the CDR3. The V gene's germline CDR1 is MNHNS and CDR2 SASEGT. Trimming stripped 0 bases from V and 5 bases from J, with 8 bases between. The CDR3 bases are TGTGCCAGCAGTGAAGCCCCTCGGGACGAGCAGTACTTC. This translates into CASSEAPRDEQYF.